A single sample is the source of the 13 T cell receptor beta chains below, sequenced in a study of regulatory T cells in long-lasting Graves disease. The time point is: newly diagnosed GD, antithyroid drugs for less than 3 months. Extracted RNA from PBMCs served as the source of the TCR library. CDR3 regions were amplified by Arm-PCR using iRepertoire HTBI primers to build TCR beta libraries. TCRdb fed the multiplex PCR reads into MiXCR, producing one record per CDR3 protein. Found here are about 420,000 distinct CDR3 sequences, less than 20% of them singletons; the top ten hold around a quarter. The data also belong to a second study, concerning T cells in Graves' hyperthyroidism and ophthalmopathy.

Specimen: peripheral blood mononuclear cells (PBMCs), collected at new diagnosis, from a patient treated with antithyroid drugs. Receptors were obtained from a woman between 18 and 29 years old with Graves disease.

This clonotype appeared a few times. J is TRBJ1-6 and V is TRBV5-1; D uncertain. CDR3 length: 14 residues. CDR1 is SGHRS and CDR2 is YFSETQ in the germline V gene. Trimming removed 5 bases from V and 5 bases from J, with 11 bases in between. CDR3 in amino acids: CASRMDANNSPLHF. The CDR3 bases are TGCGCCAGCAGGATGGATGCGAATAATTCACCCCTCCACTTT.

In its sample, this clonotype was seen a few times. An end of the junction does not agree with germline; a read error may underlie this. This rearrangement joins TRBV18 to TRBJ2-5, with TRBD2 matching over 8 bases. The CDR3 has 16 residues. Looked up from germline, CDR1 is KGHSH and CDR2 is LQKENI. The DNA for the CDR3 is TGTGCCAGCTCCCAGGGACTAGGGCGGGCCCAAGGGACCCAGTACTTC. Its protein is CASSQGLGRAQGTQYF.

Ten or more counts support this clonotype. The chain joins TRBV27 to TRBJ2-1, with D unresolved. The CDR3 is 12 residues long. Germline V CDR1 and CDR2: MNHEY, SMNVEV (reference sequence). V was pared by 2 bases and J by 6 bases, with 5 bases between. The CDR3 sequence: CASSLPINEQFF. CDR3 in DNA: TGTGCCAGCAGTTTACCCATCAATGAGCAGTTCTTC.

A few counts support this clonotype. This rearrangement joins TRBV19 to TRBJ2-1; no definite D call. CDR1 is LNHDA, CDR2 SQIVND, per germline (reference sequence). V was pared by 6 bases and J by 6 bases, with 15 bases between. There are 14 residues in the CDR3. CDR3 DNA: TGTGCCAGTAGCGCCGGGCTTCACACCAATGAGCAGTTCTTC. Residues: CASSAGLHTNEQFF.

This clonotype was recorded many times. The rearrangement links TRBV30 to TRBJ1-1; perhaps TRBD1 as D (5 bases). This CDR3 is built from 12 residues. Trimming left V 5 bases short and J 4 bases short, with 11 bases between. The germline CDR1 and CDR2 sequences are GTSNPN and SVGIG (reference sequence). CDR3: CAWDRVGTEAFF. In DNA form, the CDR3 reads TGTGCCTGGGACAGAGTGGGCACTGAAGCTTTCTTT. Together with reference TRBV30 and TRBJ1-1, the CDR3 gives the full variable domain: SQTIHQWPATLVQPVGSPLSLECTVEGTSNPNLYWYRQAAGRGLQLLFYSVGIGQISSEVPQNLSASRPQDRQFILSSKKLLLSDSGFYLCAWDRVGTEAFFGQGTRLTVV.

The sample holds many counts of this clonotype. The CDR3 sequence is CSAKRLAGDNEQFF. CDR3 DNA sequence: TGCAGTGCTAAAAGACTAGCGGGGGACAATGAGCAGTTCTTC. The gene calls are TRBV20-1 and TRBJ2-1, with 12 bases aligning to TRBD2. CDR3 length equals 14 residues. CDR1 is DFQATT and CDR2 is SNEGSKA in the germline V gene (reference sequence). Unmatched junction bases numbered 3, after V lost 4 bases and J lost 5 bases.

In its sample, this clonotype was seen a few times. The chain has TRBV10-3 and TRBJ2-1, with D possibly TRBD2 on 5 matching bases. V lost 4 bases and J lost 10, with 14 bases in between. In germline, CDR1 is ENHRY, CDR2 SYGVKD. This CDR3 region has 13 residues. The CDR3 protein is CAISGWGVREQFF. The CDR3, as DNA: TGTGCCATCAGTGGGTGGGGAGTCAGAGAGCAGTTCTTC.

The chain has TRBV9 and TRBJ2-7; 11 nucleotides line up with TRBD1. Looked up from germline, CDR1 is SGDLS and CDR2 is YYNGEE. The CDR3 consists of 15 residues. Germline trimming cut 0 bases from V and 3 bases from J; bases unmatched to any gene: 2. This chain's CDR3 is CASSVAGQGGYEQYF. CDR3 nucleotides: TGTGCCAGCAGCGTAGCGGGACAGGGGGGCTACGAGCAGTACTTC.

This clonotype was found a few times. The chain combines TRBV5-1 with TRBJ2-5; the match to TRBD1 covers 9 bases. The germline gives CDR1 SGHRS, CDR2 YFSETQ. V dropped 4 bases and J dropped 5; count of bases not matched to a gene: 9. This CDR3 spans 15 amino acids. The CDR3 spells CASSQTRDRAETQYF. DNA for the CDR3: TGCGCCAGCAGCCAAACCCGGGACAGGGCCGAGACCCAGTACTTC. Together with reference TRBV5-1 and TRBJ2-5, the CDR3 gives the full variable domain: KAGVTQTPRYLIKTRGQQVTLSCSPISGHRSVSWYQQTPGQGLQFLFEYFSETQRNKGNFPGRFSGRQFSNSRSEMNVSTLELGDSALYLCASSQTRDRAETQYFGPGTRLLVL.

This clonotype was picked up many times. CDR3 DNA: TGCAGTGCTTCGGCAGGGAGTCAGCCCCAGCATTTT. Encoded protein: CSASAGSQPQHF. The V gene is TRBV20-1, the J gene TRBJ1-5; D may be TRBD1 (5 bases). CDR3 length equals 12 residues. Trimming took off 5 bases at V and 6 bases at J, with 11 bases between the two ends. Germline values: CDR1 DFQATT, CDR2 SNEGSKA (reference sequence).

This clonotype was picked up many times. The chain is built from TRBV5-1 and TRBJ2-7; 7 nucleotides align to TRBD1. Trimming cost V 6 bases and J 2 bases; bases outside gene matches: 11. Germline V CDR1 and CDR2: SGHRS, YFSETQ. The CDR3 runs 15 residues. CDR3 coding DNA: TGCGCCAGCACGACAGGACAGGTGAATACCTACGAGCAGTACTTC. The encoded protein is CASTTGQVNTYEQYF.

This clonotype has just a few counts. The chain carries TRBV11-3 and TRBJ2-6; the match to TRBD1 covers 8 bases. Trimming took 1 base from V and 3 from J; bases not matched to a gene: 2. The CDR3 length is 16 residues. From germline, CDR1 is SGHNT and CDR2 YENEEA. The CDR3 DNA sequence: TGTGCCAGCAGCTTAGCAGGGGGCTTTGGGGCCAACGTCCTGACTTTC. Protein: CASSLAGGFGANVLTF.

This clonotype was counted at least ten times. The V call is TRBV28, the J call TRBJ1-1; 10 nucleotides agree with TRBD1. The CDR3 length is 14 residues. Germline V gene lookup returns CDR1 MDHEN and CDR2 SYDVKM. Germline trimming cut 5 bases from V and 11 bases from J; bases unmatched to any gene: 11. CDR3 sequence reads: CASSPPGQGRGAFF. In DNA, the CDR3 is TGTGCCAGCAGTCCCCCGGGACAGGGGAGAGGTGCTTTCTTT. The full variable domain, rest sourced from reference TRBV28 and TRBJ1-1, is DVKVTQSSRYLVKRTGEKVFLECVQDMDHENMFWYRQDPGLGLRLIYFSYDVKMKEKGDIPEGYSVSREKKERFSLILESASTNQTSMYLCASSPPGQGRGAFFGQGTRLTVV.